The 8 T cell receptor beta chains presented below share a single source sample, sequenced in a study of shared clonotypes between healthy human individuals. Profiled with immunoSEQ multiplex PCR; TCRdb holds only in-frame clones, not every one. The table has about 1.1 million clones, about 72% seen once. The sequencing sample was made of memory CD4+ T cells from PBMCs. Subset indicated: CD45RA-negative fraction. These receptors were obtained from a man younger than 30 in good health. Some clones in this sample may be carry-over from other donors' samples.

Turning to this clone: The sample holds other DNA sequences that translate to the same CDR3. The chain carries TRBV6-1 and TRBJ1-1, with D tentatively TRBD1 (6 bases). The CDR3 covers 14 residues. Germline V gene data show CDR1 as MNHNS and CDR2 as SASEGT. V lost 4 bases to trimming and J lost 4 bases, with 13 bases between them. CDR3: CASSVQGVGTEAFF. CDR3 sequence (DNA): TGTGCCAGCAGTGTACAGGGAGTGGGCACTGAAGCTTTCTTT.

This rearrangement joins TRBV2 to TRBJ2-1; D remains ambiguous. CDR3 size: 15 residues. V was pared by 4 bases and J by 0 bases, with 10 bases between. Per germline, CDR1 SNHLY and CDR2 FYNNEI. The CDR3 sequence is CASSGLKGSYNEQFF. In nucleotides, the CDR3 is TGTGCCAGCAGTGGCCTAAAGGGCTCCTACAATGAGCAGTTCTTC.

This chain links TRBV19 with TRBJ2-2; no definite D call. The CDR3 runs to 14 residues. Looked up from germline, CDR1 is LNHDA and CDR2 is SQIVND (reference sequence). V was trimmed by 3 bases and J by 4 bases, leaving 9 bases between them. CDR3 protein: CASSILIGTGELFF. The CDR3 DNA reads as TGTGCCAGTAGTATCTTAATCGGCACCGGGGAGCTGTTTTTT.

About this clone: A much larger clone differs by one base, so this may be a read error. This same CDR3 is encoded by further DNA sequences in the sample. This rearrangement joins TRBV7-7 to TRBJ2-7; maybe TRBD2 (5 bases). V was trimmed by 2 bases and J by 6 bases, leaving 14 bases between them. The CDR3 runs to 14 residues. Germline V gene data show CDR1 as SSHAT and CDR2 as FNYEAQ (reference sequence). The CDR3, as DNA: TGTGCCAGCAGCTTACAACCGGGGTCTAGCGAGCAGTACTTC. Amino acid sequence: CASSLQPGSSEQYF.

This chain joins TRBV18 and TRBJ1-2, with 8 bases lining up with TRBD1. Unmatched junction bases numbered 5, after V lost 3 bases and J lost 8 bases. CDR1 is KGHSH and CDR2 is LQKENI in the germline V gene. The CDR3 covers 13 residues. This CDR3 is CASSPTTGEGYTF. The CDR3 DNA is TGTGCCAGCTCACCTACGACAGGGGAAGGCTACACCTTC.

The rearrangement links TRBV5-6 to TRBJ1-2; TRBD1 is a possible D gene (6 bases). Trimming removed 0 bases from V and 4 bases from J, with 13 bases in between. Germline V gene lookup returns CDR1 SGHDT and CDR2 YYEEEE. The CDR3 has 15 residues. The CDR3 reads CASSLATGQVYGYTF. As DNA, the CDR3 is TGTGCCAGCAGCTTGGCCACGGGACAAGTCTATGGCTACACCTTC.

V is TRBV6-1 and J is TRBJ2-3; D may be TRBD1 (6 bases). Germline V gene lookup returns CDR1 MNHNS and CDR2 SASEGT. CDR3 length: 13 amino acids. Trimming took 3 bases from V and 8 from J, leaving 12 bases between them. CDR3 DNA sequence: TGTGCCAGCAGTGAGGGGGCGGTGGGTACGCAGTATTTT. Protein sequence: CASSEGAVGTQYF.

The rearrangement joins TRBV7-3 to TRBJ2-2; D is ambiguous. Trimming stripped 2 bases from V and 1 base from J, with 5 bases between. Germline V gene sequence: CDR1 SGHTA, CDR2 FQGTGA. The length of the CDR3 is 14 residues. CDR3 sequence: CASSLDWNTGELFF. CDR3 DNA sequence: TGTGCCAGCAGCTTAGACTGGAACACCGGGGAGCTGTTTTTT. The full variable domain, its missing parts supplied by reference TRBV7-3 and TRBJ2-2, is GAGVSQTPSNKVTEKGKYVELRCDPISGHTALYWYRQSLGQGPEFLIYFQGTGAADDSGLPNDRFFAVRPEGSVSTLKIQRTERGDSAVYLCASSLDWNTGELFFGEGSRLTVL.